The present entry profiles one T cell receptor beta chain with its context. The antigen is undetermined. The source of the sample is a study of post-analysis software for immune sequencing data. Findings and caveats of the study: Samples from one preparation batch, clustered by F measure, grouped strongly together. The study found significantly lower normalized Chao1 diversity in multiple sclerosis patients than in controls. About five TRBV segments appeared more often in patients than in controls, and TRBV5-6, TRBV5-1 and TRBV20-1 were among these.

Germline loops: CDR1 SEHNR, CDR2 FQNEAQ (reference sequence). V was pared by 7 bases and J by 5 bases, with 12 bases between. CDR3 length equals 13 residues. Presence of unique molecular identifiers characterized the TCR beta cDNA libraries. TCRdb recomputed calls from the PCR reads with MiXCR, one row per CDR3 protein. The sample holds about 770,000 distinct CDR3 sequences; about 45% are singletons and the top ten take roughly 4.9%. This chain joins TRBV7-9 and TRBJ2-1; D unresolved. The specimen was blood. The TCR sequence derives from a girl aged 5 to 17 with multiple sclerosis. The chain's CDR3 is CASTPPVNNEQFF. In DNA, the CDR3 is TGTGCCAGCACCCCCCCGGTTAACAATGAGCAGTTCTTC. The variable domain in full, completed from reference TRBV7-9 and TRBJ2-1, reads DTGVSQNPRHKITKRGQNVTFRCDPISEHNRLYWYRQTLGQGPEFLTYFQNEAQLEKSRLLSDRFSAERPKGSFSTLEIQRTEQGDSAMYLCASTPPVNNEQFFGPGTRLTVL.